A single sample is the source of the 27 T cell receptor beta chains below, sequenced in a study of T cells in women clearing cervical HPV infection. Sequenced by immunoSEQ multiplex PCR; TCRdb stores in-frame clones only, minus some. The specimen's table records approximately 41,000 clones. Sequencing used blood buffy coat. Receptors were obtained from a woman aged 18 to 75 with a cervical HPV16 infection that either progressed to CIN3+ or cleared (not recorded which).

A remark on this clone: Sequencing ends 3 residues short of the CDR3 end; the germline J gene provides the rest. The chain carries TRBV19 and TRBJ2-3, with no clear D. V lost 8 bases and J 0 bases, leaving 15 bases between the germline ends. Germline V gene lookup returns CDR1 LNHDA and CDR2 SQIVND (reference sequence). This CDR3 is 15 amino acids long. CDR3 protein: CASSRVVASTDTQYF. The part of the CDR3 DNA that was read is TGTGCCAGTTCACGGGTAGTGGCTAGCACAGATACG.

Points on this clone: The CDR3 goes on 3 residues after the read ends, and that part is filled in from the germline J gene. The chain combines TRBV6-1 with TRBJ1-2; a weak D match, TRBD1 (6 bases). CDR3 length equals 15 residues. CDR1 is MNHNS and CDR2 is SASEGT in the germline V gene. V was trimmed by 4 bases and J by 7 bases, leaving 19 bases between them. This chain's CDR3 is CASSAGAGDQFGYTF. CDR3 DNA, as far as it was read: TGTGCCAGCAGTGCAGGGGCAGGGGATCAATTTGGC.

A note on this clone: The CDR3 end falls 3 residues outside the read, so it is completed with the germline J gene. V and J are TRBV29-1 and TRBJ1-2; possibly TRBD1 for D (6 bases). V was cut by 4 bases and J by 2 bases, with 20 bases left in between. This CDR3 region has 16 residues. Germline V CDR1 and CDR2: SQVTM, ANQGSEA. The CDR3 region is CSVASFGGHKNYGYTF. Incomplete CDR3 DNA: TGCAGCGTTGCTAGTTTCGGGGGGCATAAGAACTATGGC.

In the case of this clone: The read halts 3 residues ahead of the CDR3 end, with the missing end drawn from the germline J gene. V and J are TRBV10-3 and TRBJ2-4; D perhaps matches TRBD2 (5 bases). CDR1 ENHRY and CDR2 SYGVKD come from the germline V gene. This CDR3 region has 13 residues. Between the trimmed V and J ends, which lost 5 bases and 7 bases, there was a span of 12 bases. The CDR3 reads CAISPTLGNIQYF. CDR3 DNA (partial): TGTGCCATCAGTCCGACACTAGGGAACATT.

With respect to this clone: The observed sequence ends 3 residues before the CDR3 terminus, with the missing tail filled in from the germline J gene. The gene calls are TRBV7-9 and TRBJ2-5, with D hard to call. Trimming removed 7 bases from V and 3 bases from J, with 18 bases in between. Germline CDR1 SEHNR, CDR2 FQNEAQ (reference sequence). This CDR3 comprises 15 residues. CDR3 DNA (partial): TGTGCCAGCAACTACCGACCGGGTATGGAAGAGACC. Residues: CASNYRPGMEET. The whole CDR3 protein reads CASNYRPGMEETQYF.

Points on this clone: The read finishes 3 residues shy of the CDR3 end, and the germline J gene is used to complete it. The chain couples TRBV5-1 to TRBJ2-1, with 9 nucleotides matching TRBD1. The CDR3 sequence is 13 residues long. Trimming at V came to 5 bases and at J to 6 bases, leaving 3 bases not matched to a gene. The V gene's germline CDR1 is SGHRS and CDR2 YFSETQ. The DNA read from the CDR3 is TGCGCCAGCAGACCGACAGGGGGCAATGAG. Amino acids: CASRPTGGNE. The whole CDR3 is CASRPTGGNEQFF.

A note on this clone: The read gets to within 3 residues of the CDR3 end, and the germline J gene fills in the rest. The gene calls are TRBV7-9 and TRBJ2-2; TRBD1 might be the D (5 bases). The CDR3 sequence is 13 residues long. Germline CDR1 and CDR2: SEHNR and FQNEAQ (reference sequence). V was pared by 2 bases and J by 4 bases, with 5 bases between. The CDR3 reads CASSLRGTGELFF. The DNA read from the CDR3 is TGTGCCAGCAGCTTAAGGGGCACCGGGGAG.

With regard to this clone: The read stops 3 residues short of the end of the CDR3; the missing end is completed from the germline J gene. The rearrangement links TRBV29-1 to TRBJ2-3; weak D call: TRBD2 (6 bases). CDR1 SQVTM and CDR2 ANQGSEA come from the germline V gene. The CDR3 runs to 13 residues. The germline V and J ends were trimmed by 8 bases and 0 bases, with 12 bases remaining between them. CDR3 DNA (partial): TGCAGCTTTCGGGACTCGAGCACAGATACG. Encoded protein: CSFRDSSTDT. The CDR3 in full is CSFRDSSTDTQYF.

Details on this clone: The CDR3 end is not reached by the read, which stops 3 residues before it; the germline J gene fills it in. The genes are TRBV7-3 and TRBJ1-2, with 8 positions matching TRBD1. V was clipped by 5 bases and J by 4 bases; unmatched bases: 9. CDR3 size: 15 residues. Germline CDR1 and CDR2: SGHTA and FQGTGA. CDR3 bases read: TGTGCCAGCAGCGCCCAGACAGGGGAAGCCTATGGC. Translation: CASSAQTGEAYG. The complete CDR3 protein is CASSAQTGEAYGYTF.

About this clone: The sequence runs out 3 residues before the end of the CDR3; the remainder is reconstructed from the germline J gene. The same CDR3 is also encoded by other DNA sequences in this sample. V gene TRBV29-1 combines with J gene TRBJ2-6, with 8 positions matching TRBD1. CDR1 and CDR2 (germline): SQVTM, ANQGSEA. This CDR3 region has 16 residues. Unmatched junction bases numbered 9, after V lost 4 bases and J lost 4 bases. CDR3 DNA, as far as it was read: TGCAGCGTTGGAACAGGGGGTTATTCCGGGGCCAACGTC. The encoded protein is CSVGTGGYSGANV. The complete CDR3 protein is CSVGTGGYSGANVLTF.

Of note for this clone: The read comes to an end 3 residues before the CDR3 does, leaving the germline J gene to fill in the end. The V and J genes are TRBV29-1 and TRBJ2-3; D is possibly TRBD2 (5 bases). The V and J ends lost 3 bases and 4 bases respectively, with 11 bases between them. The CDR3 sequence is 13 residues long. In germline, CDR1 is SQVTM, CDR2 ANQGSEA. The CDR3 spells CSVEVGSADTQYF. CDR3 DNA, as far as it was read: TGCAGCGTTGAGGTTGGTAGCGCAGATACG.

With respect to this clone: Sequencing ends 3 residues short of the CDR3 end; the germline J gene provides the rest. J is TRBJ2-1 and V is TRBV29-1; D remains ambiguous. V dropped 5 bases and J dropped 1 base, with 9 bases sitting between them. Germline values: CDR1 SQVTM, CDR2 ANQGSEA. The CDR3 is 13 residues long. CDR3 sequence: CSVIPSSYNEQFF. The sequenced CDR3 bases are TGCAGCGTTATTCCTTCTTCCTACAATGAG.

In regard to this clone: The read ends 3 residues early relative to the CDR3; the germline J gene fills the gap. V usage is TRBV19 and J usage is TRBJ1-1; TRBD1 is a possible D gene (5 bases). Germline V gene sequence: CDR1 LNHDA, CDR2 SQIVND (reference sequence). The CDR3 extends over 12 amino acids. V lost 7 bases and J 3 bases, leaving 9 bases between the germline ends. The DNA read from the CDR3 is TGTGCCAGTACCCGGGGGTACACTGAA. This sequence encodes CASTRGYTE. The complete CDR3 reads CASTRGYTEAFF.

Turning to this clone: Read coverage stops 3 residues before the CDR3 terminus; the germline J gene supplies the remainder. The chain combines TRBV18 with TRBJ2-1; D is possibly TRBD2 (6 bases). Germline values: CDR1 KGHSH, CDR2 LQKENI. Trimming took off 1 base at V and 4 bases at J, with 17 bases between the two ends. The CDR3 is made up of 17 amino acids. CDR3 DNA, as far as it was read: TGTGCCAGCTCACCACGGTTGGAGGGAAGCGGGTACAATGAG. Encoded protein: CASSPRLEGSGYNE. The whole CDR3 region reads CASSPRLEGSGYNEQFF. The whole variable domain, remainder taken from reference TRBV18 and TRBJ2-1, is NAGVMQNPRHLVRRRGQEARLRCSPMKGHSHVYWYRQLPEEGLKFMVYLQKENIIDESGMPKERFSAEFPKEGPSILRIQQVVRGDSAAYFCASSPRLEGSGYNEQFFGPGTRLTVL.

To note about this clone: The CDR3 is cut off 3 residues early in the read; its end comes from the germline J gene. This rearrangement joins TRBV5-1 to TRBJ1-1, with 7 bases that match TRBD1. Per the germline V gene, CDR1 is SGHRS and CDR2 is YFSETQ. This CDR3 has 16 residues. Losses at the gene ends were 0 bases for V and 0 bases for J; bases not matched to a gene: 5. The chain's CDR3 is CASSLGQGGMNTEAFF. CDR3 bases read: TGCGCCAGCAGCTTGGGACAGGGTGGGATGAACACTGAA.

Regarding this clone: Read data end 3 residues before the CDR3 end; the end is taken from the germline J gene. This rearrangement joins TRBV19 to TRBJ2-7; D unclear. CDR1 is LNHDA, CDR2 SQIVND, per germline (reference sequence). The CDR3 loop spans 13 amino acids. Trimming left V 0 bases short and J 2 bases short, with 5 bases between. This chain's CDR3 is CASSIEPAYEQYF. The part of the CDR3 DNA that was read is TGTGCCAGTAGTATAGAACCAGCCTACGAG. Together with reference TRBV19 and TRBJ2-7, the CDR3 gives the full variable domain: DGGITQSPKYLFRKEGQNVTLSCEQNLNHDAMYWYRQDPGQGLRLIYYSQIVNDFQKGDIAEGYSVSREKKESFPLTVTSAQKNPTAFYLCASSIEPAYEQYFGPGTRLTVT.

As concerns this clone: The missing CDR3 end, 3 residues past where the read stops, is filled in from the germline J gene. The V gene is TRBV14, the J gene TRBJ1-2; 11 bases are shared with TRBD1. From germline, CDR1 is SGHDN and CDR2 FVKESK. Trimming at V came to 3 bases and at J to 5 bases, leaving 11 bases not matched to a gene. The CDR3 totals 17 residues. The CDR3 bases that were read are TGTGCCAGCAGCCAGACCTGGACAGGGGGCATTAAGTATGGC. Encoded protein: CASSQTWTGGIKYG. The whole CDR3 protein reads CASSQTWTGGIKYGYTF.

About this clone: The read stops 3 residues short of the end of the CDR3; the missing end is completed from the germline J gene. The genes are TRBV5-1 and TRBJ2-2; D may be TRBD1 (5 bases). The germline V gene has CDR1 SGHRS and CDR2 YFSETQ. This CDR3 region has 16 residues. V was clipped by 4 bases and J by 4 bases, with 17 bases between them. The sequenced CDR3 bases are TGCGCCAGCAGCGATATAGGGGCGCAGGCCACCGGGGAG. It specifies CASSDIGAQATGE. The entire CDR3 is CASSDIGAQATGELFF.

Details on this clone: The missing CDR3 end, 3 residues past where the read stops, is filled in from the germline J gene. The chain links TRBV11-2 to TRBJ2-5; TRBD1 might be the D (5 bases). The CDR3 is 13 residues long. Germline V gives CDR1 SGHAT, CDR2 FQNNGV. V lost 5 bases to trimming and J lost 4 bases, with 11 bases between them. CDR3 amino acids: CASSAQGPETQYF. The covered CDR3 bases are TGTGCCAGCAGCGCCCAGGGTCCAGAGACC.

Worth noting for this clone: The read ends 3 residues shy of where the CDR3 ends; the end is completed using the germline J gene. The genes are TRBV19 and TRBJ1-5; 10 nucleotides agree with TRBD1. Unmatched junction bases numbered 7, after V lost 7 bases and J lost 7 bases. Germline V gene lookup returns CDR1 LNHDA and CDR2 SQIVND (reference sequence). The CDR3 runs to 14 residues. The CDR3 loop is CASKLTGGQQPQHF. The sequenced part of the CDR3 DNA is TGTGCCAGTAAACTGACAGGGGGCCAGCAGCCC.

The CDR3 reads CASSSRACNQPQHF. The DNA read from the CDR3 is TGCGCCAGCAGCTCCAGGGCTTGCAATCAGCCC. V gene TRBV5-1 combines with J gene TRBJ1-5; TRBD1 might be the D (5 bases). The read comes to an end 3 residues before the CDR3 does, leaving the germline J gene to fill in the end. The CDR3 has 14 residues. Deletions cut 3 bases from V and 2 bases from J, with 9 bases between. Germline V gene sequence: CDR1 SGHRS, CDR2 YFSETQ.

Comment on this clone: The read comes to an end 3 residues before the CDR3 does, leaving the germline J gene to fill in the end. The rearrangement links TRBV7-2 to TRBJ1-5, with TRBD1 as a possible D gene (6 bases). Germline CDR1 reads SGHTA; CDR2 reads FQGNSA. The CDR3 is made up of 14 amino acids. V dropped 5 bases and J dropped 6 bases, with 14 bases sitting between them. The CDR3 protein is CASSLGGGGQPQHF. CDR3 DNA (partial): TGTGCCAGCAGCCTAGGGGGAGGGGGTCAGCCC.

A remark on this clone: Read sequence stops 3 residues before the CDR3 end, and the germline J gene provides the missing end. This sequence joins TRBV5-1 and TRBJ2-5; D may be TRBD1 (5 bases). Germline V gene sequence: CDR1 SGHRS, CDR2 YFSETQ. This CDR3 has 16 amino acids. Trimming left V 1 base short and J 1 base short, with 14 bases between. The DNA read from the CDR3 is TGCGCCAGCAGCTTGATGGCAGGGAACCTCCAAGAGACC. Its translation: CASSLMAGNLQET. The full-length CDR3 reads as CASSLMAGNLQETQYF. Full variable domain (outside the CDR3, taken from reference TRBV5-1 and TRBJ2-5): KAGVTQTPRYLIKTRGQQVTLSCSPISGHRSVSWYQQTPGQGLQFLFEYFSETQRNKGNFPGRFSGRQFSNSRSEMNVSTLELGDSALYLCASSLMAGNLQETQYFGPGTRLLVL.

Notes on this clone: The read ends 3 residues shy of where the CDR3 ends; the end is completed using the germline J gene. This chain joins TRBV7-3 and TRBJ2-3; D remains ambiguous. Between the trimmed V and J ends, which lost 5 bases and 2 bases, there was a span of 8 bases. The CDR3 spans 13 residues. The germline V gene encodes CDR1 SGHTA and CDR2 FQGTGA. CDR3 protein: CASSPHYTDTQYF. The CDR3 bases that were read are TGTGCCAGCAGCCCCCACTACACAGATACG. Looking up the rest from reference TRBV7-3 and TRBJ2-3 gives the full variable domain: GAGVSQTPSNKVTEKGKYVELRCDPISGHTALYWYRQSLGQGPEFLIYFQGTGAADDSGLPNDRFFAVRPEGSVSTLKIQRTERGDSAVYLCASSPHYTDTQYFGPGTRLTVL.

Comments on this clone: The CDR3 end is not reached by the read, which stops 3 residues before it; the germline J gene fills it in. The rearrangement links TRBV19 to TRBJ2-6, with D possibly TRBD1 on 6 matching bases. The CDR3 loop spans 17 amino acids. Germline CDR1 and CDR2: LNHDA and SQIVND (reference sequence). V gave up 6 bases and J gave up 0 bases, with 15 bases separating them. The CDR3 is CASRQHRVHSGANVLTF. CDR3 bases read: TGTGCCAGTAGACAACACAGGGTTCACTCTGGGGCCAACGTC.

As regards this clone: Sequencing ends 3 residues short of the CDR3 end; the germline J gene provides the rest. The chain recombines TRBV20-1 with TRBJ2-3; D might be TRBD1 (5 bases). Trimming shortened V by 0 bases and J by 1 base, and 14 bases separated the two germline ends. The germline V gene has CDR1 DFQATT and CDR2 SNEGSKA (reference sequence). The CDR3 is made up of 16 amino acids. CDR3 bases read: TGCAGTGCTAGAGATAGGGGCGAAGGGCGCACAGATACG. It encodes CSARDRGEGRTDT. The CDR3 reads in full as CSARDRGEGRTDTQYF.

Of note for this clone: The CDR3 extends 3 residues past the end of the read, so its final part is completed from the germline J gene. V gene TRBV19 combines with J gene TRBJ2-1; no reliable D call. The CDR3 is made up of 13 amino acids. CDR1 is LNHDA and CDR2 is SQIVND in the germline V gene (reference sequence). V lost 3 bases and J 6 bases, leaving 9 bases between the germline ends. The CDR3 is CASSMGQGNEQFF. The part of the CDR3 DNA that was read is TGTGCCAGTAGTATGGGCCAAGGCAATGAG. The variable domain in full, with the rest retrieved from reference TRBV19 and TRBJ2-1, is DGGITQSPKYLFRKEGQNVTLSCEQNLNHDAMYWYRQDPGQGLRLIYYSQIVNDFQKGDIAEGYSVSREKKESFPLTVTSAQKNPTAFYLCASSMGQGNEQFFGPGTRLTVL.